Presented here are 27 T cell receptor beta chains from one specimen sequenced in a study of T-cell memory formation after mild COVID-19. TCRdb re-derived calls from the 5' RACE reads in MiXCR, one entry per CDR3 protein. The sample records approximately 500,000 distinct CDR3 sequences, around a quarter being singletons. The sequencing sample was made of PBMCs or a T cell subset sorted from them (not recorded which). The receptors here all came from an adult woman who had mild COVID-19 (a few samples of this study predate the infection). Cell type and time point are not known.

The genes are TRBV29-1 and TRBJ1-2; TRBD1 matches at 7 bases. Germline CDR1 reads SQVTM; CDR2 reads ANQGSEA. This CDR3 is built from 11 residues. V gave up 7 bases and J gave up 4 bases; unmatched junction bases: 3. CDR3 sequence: CSAWTGYGYTF. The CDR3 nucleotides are TGCAGCGCCTGGACAGGCTATGGCTACACCTTC.

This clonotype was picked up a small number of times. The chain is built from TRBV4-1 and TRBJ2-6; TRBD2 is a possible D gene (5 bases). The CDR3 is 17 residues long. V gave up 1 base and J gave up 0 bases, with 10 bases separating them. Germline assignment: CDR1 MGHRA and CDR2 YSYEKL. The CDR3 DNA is TGCGCCAGCAGCCAAGTGAGGGCATTCTCTGGGGCCAACGTCCTGACTTTC. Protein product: CASSQVRAFSGANVLTF.

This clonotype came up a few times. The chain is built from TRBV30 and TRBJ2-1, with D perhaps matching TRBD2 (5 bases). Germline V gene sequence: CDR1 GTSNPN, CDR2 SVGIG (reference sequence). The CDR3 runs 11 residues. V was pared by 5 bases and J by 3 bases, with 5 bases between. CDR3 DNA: TGTGCCTGGGGGAGCTACAATGAGCAGTTCTTC. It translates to CAWGSYNEQFF.

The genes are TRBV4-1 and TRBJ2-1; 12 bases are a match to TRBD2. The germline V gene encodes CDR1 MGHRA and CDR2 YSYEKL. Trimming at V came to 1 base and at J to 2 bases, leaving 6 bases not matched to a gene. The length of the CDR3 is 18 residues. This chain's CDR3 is CASSQGLAGGPPYNEQFF. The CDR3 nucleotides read TGCGCCAGCAGCCAAGGGCTAGCGGGAGGGCCACCCTACAATGAGCAGTTCTTC.

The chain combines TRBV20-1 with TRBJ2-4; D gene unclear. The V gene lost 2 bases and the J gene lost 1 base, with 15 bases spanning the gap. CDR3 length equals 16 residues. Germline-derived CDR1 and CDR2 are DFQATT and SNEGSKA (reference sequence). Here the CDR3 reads CSARPYSRNAKNIQYF. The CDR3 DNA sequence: TGCAGTGCTAGACCCTACTCAAGGAACGCCAAAAACATTCAGTACTTC.

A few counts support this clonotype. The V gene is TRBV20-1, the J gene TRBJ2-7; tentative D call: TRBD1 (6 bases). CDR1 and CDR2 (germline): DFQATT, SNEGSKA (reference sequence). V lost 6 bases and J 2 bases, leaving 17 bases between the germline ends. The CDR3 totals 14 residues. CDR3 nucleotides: TGCAGTGCAGCAGATCGGACAGAGACCTACGAGCAGTACTTC. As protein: CSAADRTETYEQYF.

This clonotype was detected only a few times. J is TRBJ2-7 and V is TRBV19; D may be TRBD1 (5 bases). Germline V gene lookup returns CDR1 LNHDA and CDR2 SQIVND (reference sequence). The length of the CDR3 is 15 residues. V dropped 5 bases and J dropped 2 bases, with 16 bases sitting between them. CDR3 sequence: CASSDPLRVPYEQYF. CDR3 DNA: TGTGCCAGTAGTGATCCGCTCAGGGTTCCCTACGAGCAGTACTTC. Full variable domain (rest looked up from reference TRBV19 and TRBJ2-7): DGGITQSPKYLFRKEGQNVTLSCEQNLNHDAMYWYRQDPGQGLRLIYYSQIVNDFQKGDIAEGYSVSREKKESFPLTVTSAQKNPTAFYLCASSDPLRVPYEQYFGPGTRLTVT.

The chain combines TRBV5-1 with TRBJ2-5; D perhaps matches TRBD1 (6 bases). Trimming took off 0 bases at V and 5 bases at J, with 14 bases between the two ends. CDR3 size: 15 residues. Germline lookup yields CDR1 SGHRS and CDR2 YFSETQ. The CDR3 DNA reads TGCGCCAGCAGCTTGGGAGACAGGCCCAAGGAGACCCAGTACTTC. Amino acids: CASSLGDRPKETQYF. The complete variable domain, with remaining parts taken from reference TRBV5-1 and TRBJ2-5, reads KAGVTQTPRYLIKTRGQQVTLSCSPISGHRSVSWYQQTPGQGLQFLFEYFSETQRNKGNFPGRFSGRQFSNSRSEMNVSTLELGDSALYLCASSLGDRPKETQYFGPGTRLLVL.

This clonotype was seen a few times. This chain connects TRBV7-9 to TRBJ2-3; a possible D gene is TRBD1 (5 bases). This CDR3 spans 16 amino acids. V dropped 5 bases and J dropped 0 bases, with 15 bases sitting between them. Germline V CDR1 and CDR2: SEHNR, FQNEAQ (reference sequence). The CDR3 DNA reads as TGTGCCAGCAGCCCCCACAGGAGCTCTAGCACAGATACGCAGTATTTT. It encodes CASSPHRSSSTDTQYF. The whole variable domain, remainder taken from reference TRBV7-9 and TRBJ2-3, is DTGVSQNPRHKITKRGQNVTFRCDPISEHNRLYWYRQTLGQGPEFLTYFQNEAQLEKSRLLSDRFSAERPKGSFSTLEIQRTEQGDSAMYLCASSPHRSSSTDTQYFGPGTRLTVL.

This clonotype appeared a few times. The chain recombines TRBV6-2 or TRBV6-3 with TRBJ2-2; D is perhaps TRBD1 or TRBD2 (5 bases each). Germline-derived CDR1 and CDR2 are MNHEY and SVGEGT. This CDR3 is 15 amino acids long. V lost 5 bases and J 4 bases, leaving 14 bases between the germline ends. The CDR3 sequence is CASSEIPRGTGELFF. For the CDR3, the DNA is TGTGCCAGCAGTGAGATCCCGAGGGGCACCGGGGAGCTGTTTTTT.

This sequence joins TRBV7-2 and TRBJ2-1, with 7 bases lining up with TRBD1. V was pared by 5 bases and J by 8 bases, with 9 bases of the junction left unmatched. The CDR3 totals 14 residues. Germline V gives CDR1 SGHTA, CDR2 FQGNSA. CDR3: CASSPRQGNHEQFF. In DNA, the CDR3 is TGTGCCAGCAGCCCCAGACAGGGTAACCATGAGCAGTTCTTC.

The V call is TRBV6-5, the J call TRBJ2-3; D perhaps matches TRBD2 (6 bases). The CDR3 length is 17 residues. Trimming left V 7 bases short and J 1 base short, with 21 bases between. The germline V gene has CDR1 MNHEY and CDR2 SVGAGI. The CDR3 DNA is TGTGCCAGCACCCGGGGGATTTCCGCCGGGGGCACAGATACGCAGTATTTT. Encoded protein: CASTRGISAGGTDTQYF.

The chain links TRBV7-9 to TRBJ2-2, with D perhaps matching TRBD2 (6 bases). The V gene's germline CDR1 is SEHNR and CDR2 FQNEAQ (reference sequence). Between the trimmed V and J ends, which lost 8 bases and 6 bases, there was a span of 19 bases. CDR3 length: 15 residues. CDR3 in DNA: TGTGCCAGCTCCCTTTCGACTAGTTGGTCCGGGGAGCTGTTTTTT. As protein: CASSLSTSWSGELFF.

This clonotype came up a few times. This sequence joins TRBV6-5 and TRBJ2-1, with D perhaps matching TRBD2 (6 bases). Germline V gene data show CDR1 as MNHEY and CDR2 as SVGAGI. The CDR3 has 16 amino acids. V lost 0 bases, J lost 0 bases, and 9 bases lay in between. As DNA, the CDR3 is TGTGCCAGCAGTTACTCGGCGGGAACCTCCTACAATGAGCAGTTCTTC. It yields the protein CASSYSAGTSYNEQFF.

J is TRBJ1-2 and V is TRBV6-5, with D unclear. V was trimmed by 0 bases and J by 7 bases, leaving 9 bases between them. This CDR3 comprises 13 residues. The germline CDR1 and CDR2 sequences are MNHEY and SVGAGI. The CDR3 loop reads CASSYSRERGYTF. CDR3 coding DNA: TGTGCCAGCAGTTACTCGCGGGAGCGTGGCTACACCTTC.

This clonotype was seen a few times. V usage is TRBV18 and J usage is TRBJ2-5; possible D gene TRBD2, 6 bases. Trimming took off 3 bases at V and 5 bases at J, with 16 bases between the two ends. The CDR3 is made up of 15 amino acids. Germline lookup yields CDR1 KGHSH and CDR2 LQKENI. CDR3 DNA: TGTGCCAGCTCACCGACGGGAACAGGAGGGGAGACCCAGTACTTC. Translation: CASSPTGTGGETQYF.

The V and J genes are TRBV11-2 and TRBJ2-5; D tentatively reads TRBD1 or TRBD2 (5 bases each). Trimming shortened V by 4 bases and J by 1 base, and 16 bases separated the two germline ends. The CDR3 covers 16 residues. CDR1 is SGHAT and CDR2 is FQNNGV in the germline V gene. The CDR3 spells CASSSLTGTFQETQYF. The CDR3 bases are TGTGCCAGCAGCTCCCTGACGGGGACGTTCCAAGAGACCCAGTACTTC.

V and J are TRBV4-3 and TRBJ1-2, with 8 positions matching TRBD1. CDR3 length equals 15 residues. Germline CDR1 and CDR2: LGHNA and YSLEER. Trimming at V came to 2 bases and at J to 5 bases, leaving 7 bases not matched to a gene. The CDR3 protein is CASSQRTGWEYGYTF. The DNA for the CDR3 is TGCGCCAGCAGCCAACGGACAGGGTGGGAGTATGGCTACACCTTC.

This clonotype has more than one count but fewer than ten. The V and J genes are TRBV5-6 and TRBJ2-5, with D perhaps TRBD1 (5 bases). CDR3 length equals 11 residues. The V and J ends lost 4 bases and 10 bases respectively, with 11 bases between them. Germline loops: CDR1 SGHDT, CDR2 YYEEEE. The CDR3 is CASSRARDQYF. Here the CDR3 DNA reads TGTGCCAGCAGCCGCGCCAGGGACCAGTACTTC. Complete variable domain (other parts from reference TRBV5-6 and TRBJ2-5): DAGVTQSPTHLIKTRGQQVTLRCSPKSGHDTVSWYQQALGQGPQFIFQYYEEEERQRGNFPDRFSGHQFPNYSSELNVNALLLGDSALYLCASSRARDQYFGPGTRLLVL.

In nucleotides, the CDR3 is TGTGCCAGCAAACGAGACCTATCCTCTGGGGCCAACGTCCTGACTTTC. Its protein product is CASKRDLSSGANVLTF. The chain employs TRBV2 and TRBJ2-6; D call uncertain. The CDR3 spans 16 residues. The germline V gene has CDR1 SNHLY and CDR2 FYNNEI. The V end lost 7 bases, the J end lost 0 bases, and 13 bases lay between the germline ends.

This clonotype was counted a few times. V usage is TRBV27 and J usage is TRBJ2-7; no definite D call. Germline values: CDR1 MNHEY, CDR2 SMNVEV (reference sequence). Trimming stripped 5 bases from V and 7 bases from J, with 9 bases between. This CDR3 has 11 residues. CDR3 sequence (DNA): TGTGCCAGCAGTATCGGGCGGGAGCAGTACTTC. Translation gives CASSIGREQYF.

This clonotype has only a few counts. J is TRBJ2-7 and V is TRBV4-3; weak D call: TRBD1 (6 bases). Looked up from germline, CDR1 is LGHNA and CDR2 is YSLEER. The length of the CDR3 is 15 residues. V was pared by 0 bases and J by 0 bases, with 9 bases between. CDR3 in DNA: TGCGCCAGCAGCCAAGAGGTACAGGGCTCCTACGAGCAGTACTTC. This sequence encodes CASSQEVQGSYEQYF.

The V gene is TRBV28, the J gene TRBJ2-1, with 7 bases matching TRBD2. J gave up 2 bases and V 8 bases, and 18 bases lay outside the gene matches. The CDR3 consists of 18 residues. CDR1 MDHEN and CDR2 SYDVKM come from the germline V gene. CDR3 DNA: TGTGCCAGCTGCCACAGTTTGATGCGGGAGCGACCCTACAATGAGCAGTTCTTC. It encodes CASCHSLMRERPYNEQFF.

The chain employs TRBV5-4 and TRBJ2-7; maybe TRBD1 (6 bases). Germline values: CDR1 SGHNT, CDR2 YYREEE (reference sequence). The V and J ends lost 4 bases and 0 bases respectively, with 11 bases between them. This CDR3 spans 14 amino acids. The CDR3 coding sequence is TGTGCCAGCAGCAGGACAGAGCCCTCCTACGAGCAGTACTTC. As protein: CASSRTEPSYEQYF.

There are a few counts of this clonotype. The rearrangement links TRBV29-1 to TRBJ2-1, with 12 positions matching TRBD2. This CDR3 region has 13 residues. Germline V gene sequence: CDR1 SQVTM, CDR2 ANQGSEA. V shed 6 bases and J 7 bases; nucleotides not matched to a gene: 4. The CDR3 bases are TGCAGCGTCCGACTAGCGGGAGTAAATGAGCAGTTCTTC. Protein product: CSVRLAGVNEQFF.

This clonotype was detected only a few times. In DNA, the CDR3 is TGCGCCAGCAGCCCCGTGGGGGGAGCTGGCTACACCTTC. Translated: CASSPVGGAGYTF. The rearrangement joins TRBV4-3 to TRBJ1-2; D perhaps matches TRBD1 (5 bases). V lost 4 bases and J lost 7, with 13 bases in between. This CDR3 has 13 residues. The germline V gene encodes CDR1 LGHNA and CDR2 YSLEER.

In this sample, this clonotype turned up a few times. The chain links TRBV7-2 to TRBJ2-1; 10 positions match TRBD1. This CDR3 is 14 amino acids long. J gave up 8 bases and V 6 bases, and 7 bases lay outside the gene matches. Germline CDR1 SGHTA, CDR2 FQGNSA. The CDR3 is CASRPKTGGDEQFF. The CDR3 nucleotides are TGTGCCAGCAGACCAAAGACAGGGGGCGATGAGCAGTTCTTC.